The following is a T cell receptor beta chain sequence with its context. What this receptor recognizes is not known. Per-base quality was not reported, and no clone a single base away is much larger than it. The data were taken from a study of CD8 T cells in Susac syndrome (dated by TCRdb to between 2018 and 2020). Study-level background: Among the sequenced Susac syndrome patients, roughly six had clinically active disease and fewer than ten were in clinical remission. At the time of blood withdrawal, Susac syndrome patients were either therapy-naive, taking corticosteroids (with some also receiving IVIg), or on IVIg alone. The study used repertoire sequencing to test whether antigen drove CD8+ T cell activation and differentiation in Susac syndrome.

Peripheral blood CD8+ and CD4+ T cells from healthy donors, Susac syndrome patients and multiple sclerosis patients were profiled by high-throughput TCR beta sequencing. Susac syndrome patients met recently defined diagnostic criteria for definite or probable disease. Bulk CD8+ and CD4+ T cells were purified by magnetic negative isolation, whereas CD8+ TEMRA cells were enriched by FACS. Blood was collected in EDTA tubes and processed within 24 hours, with PBMCs isolated through density gradient centrifugation. PBMCs intended for TCR sequencing were cryopreserved in liquid nitrogen and were subsequently thawed in a 37 degrees C water bath. Purity of sorted or isolated CD4+, CD8+ and CD8+ TEMRA cells was at least 90%. The full study reports these points: The number of individuals in the TCR sequencing and HLA analysis was acknowledged as relatively small. In the CD4+ T cell repertoire of Susac syndrome patients, clonal expansion was not detected.

RNA was extracted with the RNeasy kit and 0.5 to 1 ug was reverse transcribed using random hexamers. TCR beta CDR3 regions were amplified with the immunoSEQ multiplex PCR assay covering 54 Vbeta and 13 Jbeta segments. To correct PCR amplification bias, a synthetic template baseline was used for both primer optimization and computational correction. The authors' analysis ran thus. Reads were annotated to V, D and J genes per IMGT and analyzed with immunoSEQ Analyzer, keeping only productive sequences. Clonality was computed as one minus Shannon entropy normalized by log2 of the number of productive unique sequences. For each patient and control, public and private clones were evaluated within the 100 most prevalent clones. Susac-specific clones were defined as absent from healthy and MS cohorts, around 980 published viral clones and other ImmuneACCESS disease sequences. In-frame beta chains were kept once TCRdb had trimmed the public reads at Q25 with fastp and called clones with MiXCR. Duplicate CDR3 protein sequences are folded into a single record with the most common DNA and genes. TCRdb's processing, not the authors', yielded these V and J calls. In this sample the table shows under 300,000 distinct CDR3 sequences, about 96% of which occur a single time. The ten largest clones capture 0.1% of the sample.

The receptor comes from a human donor with Susac syndrome. The material sequenced was CD4+ T cells from PBMCs.

The CDR3 sequence is CASSPRDEQFF. The DNA reads TGTGCCAGCTCACCACGCGATGAGCAGTTCTTC. The rearranged chain carries TRBV18 and TRBJ2-1, with the D gene too uncertain to name. There are 11 amino acids in the CDR3, from cysteine to phenylalanine inclusive. CDR3 DNA is the only sequence kept; it has 33 bases, read in frame from the first base. Trimming takes 1 base from V and 8 bases from J, and the germline ends sit 3 bases apart. Per the germline V gene, KGHSH is the CDR1 and LQKENI is the CDR2. Joined to the reference TRBV18 and TRBJ2-1 proteins, this CDR3 gives the full variable domain: NAGVMQNPRHLVRRRGQEARLRCSPMKGHSHVYWYRQLPEEGLKFMVYLQKENIIDESGMPKERFSAEFPKEGPSILRIQQVVRGDSAAYFCASSPRDEQFFGPGTRLTVL.